The text below deals with one TCR beta chain. V lost 1 base to trimming and J lost 5 bases, with 14 bases between them. In germline, CDR1 is SGHRS, CDR2 YFSETQ. The CDR3 is 15 amino acids. In the authors' methods: For nucleated cells, counts were estimated from reference gene primer amplification. The repertoire was sequenced with immunoSEQ multiplex PCR; TCRdb's copy has only in-frame clones and lacks some. Clone size and the V and J calls come from that table; the DNA yielded D and trimming. The table lists 400,000 or so clones, around 90% of them singletons, with 2.5% to 3.5% in the top ten. This entry comes from a study of blood T cell repertoires in COVID-19. Study as a whole: Donors in the United States, Italy and Spain gave samples during acute or convalescent COVID-19. The cDNA or gDNA used as material had been derived from T cells, B-cell-depleted T cells, or PBMCs.

Input material: peripheral blood. The sequence was obtained from a human donor in a cohort sampled during active COVID-19. This chain links TRBV5-1 with TRBJ2-3, with D perhaps TRBD2 (5 bases). The CDR3: CASSLSGLAVDTQYF. The CDR3 DNA follows: TGCGCCAGCAGCTTGAGTGGACTCGCGGTAGATACGCAGTATTTT.